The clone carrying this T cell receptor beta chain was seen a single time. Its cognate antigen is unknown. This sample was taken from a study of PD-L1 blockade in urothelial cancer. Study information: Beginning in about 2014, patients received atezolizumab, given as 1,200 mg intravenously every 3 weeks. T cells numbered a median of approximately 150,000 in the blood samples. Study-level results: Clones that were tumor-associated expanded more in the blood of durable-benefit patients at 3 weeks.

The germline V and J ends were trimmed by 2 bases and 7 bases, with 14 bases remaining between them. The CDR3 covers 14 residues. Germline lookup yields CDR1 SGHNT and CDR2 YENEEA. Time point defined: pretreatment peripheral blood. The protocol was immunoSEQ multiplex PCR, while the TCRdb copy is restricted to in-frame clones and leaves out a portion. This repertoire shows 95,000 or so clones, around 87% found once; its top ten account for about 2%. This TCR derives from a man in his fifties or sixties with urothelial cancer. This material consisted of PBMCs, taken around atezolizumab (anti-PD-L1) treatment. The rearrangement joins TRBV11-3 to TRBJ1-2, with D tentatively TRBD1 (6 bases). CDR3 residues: CASSLLSGAFGYTF. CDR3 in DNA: TGTGCCAGCAGCTTATTATCAGGGGCTTTTGGCTACACCTTC.